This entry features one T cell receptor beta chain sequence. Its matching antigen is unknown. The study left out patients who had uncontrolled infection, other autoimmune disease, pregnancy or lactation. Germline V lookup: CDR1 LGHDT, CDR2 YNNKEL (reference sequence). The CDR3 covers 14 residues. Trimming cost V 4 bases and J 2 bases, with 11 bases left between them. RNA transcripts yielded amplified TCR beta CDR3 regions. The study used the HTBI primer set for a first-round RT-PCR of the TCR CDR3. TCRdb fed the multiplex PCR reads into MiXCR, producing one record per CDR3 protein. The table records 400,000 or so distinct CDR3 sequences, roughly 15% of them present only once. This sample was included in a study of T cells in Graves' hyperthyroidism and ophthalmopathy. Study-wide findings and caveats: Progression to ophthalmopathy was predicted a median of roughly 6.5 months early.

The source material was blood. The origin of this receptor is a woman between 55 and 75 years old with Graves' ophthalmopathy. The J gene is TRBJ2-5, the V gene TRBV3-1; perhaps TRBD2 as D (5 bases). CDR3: CASSLRGAQETQYF. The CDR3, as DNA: TGTGCCAGCAGCCTACGGGGAGCTCAAGAGACCCAGTACTTC.